These 10 T cell receptor beta chains came from one sample sequenced in a study of cytomegalovirus exposure and HLA in healthy donors. 13 Jbeta primers and 60 Vbeta primers were used for the PCR. The table came from immunoSEQ multiplex PCR; TCRdb's copy has only in-frame clones and leaves some out. The sample has 110,000 or so clones, 70% to 85% seen once. Sequencing was performed on PBMCs. These TCRs come from a woman aged 40 to 50 in good health and CMV-seropositive.

This chain joins TRBV10-3 and TRBJ2-1; D possibly corresponds to TRBD2 (5 bases). V was pared by 5 bases and J by 5 bases, with 13 bases between. The germline CDR1 and CDR2 sequences are ENHRY and SYGVKD. The CDR3 has 14 residues. DNA for the CDR3: TGTGCCATCAGTCCCGGACTTCCCGACAATGAGCAGTTCTTC. It translates to CAISPGLPDNEQFF.

This clone was counted between two and nine times. V and J are TRBV7-9 and TRBJ2-7, with 7 bases lining up with TRBD2. The germline gives CDR1 SEHNR, CDR2 FQNEAQ (reference sequence). V was clipped by 1 base and J by 2 bases; unmatched bases: 5. The CDR3 is 15 amino acids. The CDR3 sequence: CASSLGRLATYEQYF. The CDR3 nucleotides read TGTGCCAGCAGCTTAGGTCGACTAGCCACCTACGAGCAGTACTTC.

This clone has a handful of counts. The chain recombines TRBV5-5 with TRBJ2-7; TRBD2 aligns across 16 bases. The CDR3 length is 18 residues. Germline V gives CDR1 SGHKS, CDR2 YYEKEE (reference sequence). The trim removed 4 bases at V and 3 bases at J, leaving 10 bases unmatched. CDR3 nucleotide sequence: TGTGCCAGCAGCCCCGGGACTAGCGGGAGGGGAGGATACTACGAGCAGTACTTC. It specifies CASSPGTSGRGGYYEQYF. Complete variable domain (other parts from reference TRBV5-5 and TRBJ2-7): DAGVTQSPTHLIKTRGQQVTLRCSPISGHKSVSWYQQVLGQGPQFIFQYYEKEERGRGNFPDRFSARQFPNYSSELNVNALLLGDSALYLCASSPGTSGRGGYYEQYFGPGTRLTVT.

This chain uses TRBV7-2 with TRBJ2-7; 7 bases map to TRBD2. This CDR3 comprises 15 residues. Germline V gene lookup returns CDR1 SGHTA and CDR2 FQGNSA. The V segment lost 1 base and the J segment 4 bases; nucleotides outside the gene matches: 7. The CDR3: CASSLEAGDPYEQYF. CDR3 bases: TGTGCCAGCAGCTTAGAGGCGGGGGACCCTTACGAGCAGTACTTC.

V is TRBV20-1 and J is TRBJ2-5; TRBD1 agrees at 7 bases. The J call may be mistaken, given a closer DNA end match to TRBJ2-7. The CDR3 length is 11 residues. Germline V gene lookup returns CDR1 DFQATT and CDR2 SNEGSKA (reference sequence). DNA of the CDR3: TGCAGTGCTGGGGACAGTCGCGAGCAGTACTTC. It yields the protein CSAGDSREQYF.

This clone was seen more than once but under ten times. The chain has TRBV18 and TRBJ2-5; 9 nucleotides align to TRBD1. The DNA end is more similar to TRBJ2-7, so the J call may be wrong. The CDR3 consists of 15 residues. The germline V gene has CDR1 KGHSH and CDR2 LQKENI. CDR3 sequence (DNA): TGTGCCAGCTCACCACCCGGACAGGGGAACTACGAGCAGTACTTC. Protein sequence: CASSPPGQGNYEQYF.

This sequence joins TRBV30 and TRBJ2-4, with 13 bases aligning to TRBD2. The CDR3 runs to 20 residues. V lost 0 bases to trimming and J lost 0 bases; unmatched junction nucleotides: 11. Germline assignment: CDR1 GTSNPN and CDR2 SVGIG (reference sequence). The CDR3 sequence is CAWSVRRTSGRALAKNIQYF. In DNA form, the CDR3 reads TGTGCCTGGAGTGTACGACGTACTAGCGGGAGGGCTCTAGCCAAAAACATTCAGTACTTC.

V and J are TRBV19 and TRBJ1-1, with a weak D call TRBD1 (6 bases). The V end was cut by 8 bases, the J end by 0 bases, with 13 bases between. The CDR3 sequence is 14 residues long. The germline V gene encodes CDR1 LNHDA and CDR2 SQIVND (reference sequence). In DNA, the CDR3 is TGTGCCAGTTCTCTAGGACAGTTGAACACTGAAGCTTTCTTT. Its translation is CASSLGQLNTEAFF.

The chain recombines TRBV9 with TRBJ1-5, with 8 bases aligning to TRBD1. After removal of 3 bases from V and 5 bases from J, the junction contained 7 bases not matched to a gene. Germline-derived CDR1 and CDR2 are SGDLS and YYNGEE. This CDR3 is 15 amino acids long. CDR3 sequence reads: CASSAGQGSHQPQHF. Here the CDR3 DNA reads TGTGCCAGCAGCGCCGGACAGGGCTCTCATCAGCCCCAGCATTTT.

The chain links TRBV5-4 to TRBJ2-1, with D possibly matching TRBD2 (6 bases). The CDR3 is 11 amino acids. Germline V gene data show CDR1 as SGHNT and CDR2 as YYREEE (reference sequence). V was clipped by 3 bases and J by 9 bases, with 7 bases between them. Here the CDR3 reads CASSSGGEQFF. DNA of the CDR3: TGTGCCAGCAGCTCCGGGGGTGAGCAGTTCTTC.